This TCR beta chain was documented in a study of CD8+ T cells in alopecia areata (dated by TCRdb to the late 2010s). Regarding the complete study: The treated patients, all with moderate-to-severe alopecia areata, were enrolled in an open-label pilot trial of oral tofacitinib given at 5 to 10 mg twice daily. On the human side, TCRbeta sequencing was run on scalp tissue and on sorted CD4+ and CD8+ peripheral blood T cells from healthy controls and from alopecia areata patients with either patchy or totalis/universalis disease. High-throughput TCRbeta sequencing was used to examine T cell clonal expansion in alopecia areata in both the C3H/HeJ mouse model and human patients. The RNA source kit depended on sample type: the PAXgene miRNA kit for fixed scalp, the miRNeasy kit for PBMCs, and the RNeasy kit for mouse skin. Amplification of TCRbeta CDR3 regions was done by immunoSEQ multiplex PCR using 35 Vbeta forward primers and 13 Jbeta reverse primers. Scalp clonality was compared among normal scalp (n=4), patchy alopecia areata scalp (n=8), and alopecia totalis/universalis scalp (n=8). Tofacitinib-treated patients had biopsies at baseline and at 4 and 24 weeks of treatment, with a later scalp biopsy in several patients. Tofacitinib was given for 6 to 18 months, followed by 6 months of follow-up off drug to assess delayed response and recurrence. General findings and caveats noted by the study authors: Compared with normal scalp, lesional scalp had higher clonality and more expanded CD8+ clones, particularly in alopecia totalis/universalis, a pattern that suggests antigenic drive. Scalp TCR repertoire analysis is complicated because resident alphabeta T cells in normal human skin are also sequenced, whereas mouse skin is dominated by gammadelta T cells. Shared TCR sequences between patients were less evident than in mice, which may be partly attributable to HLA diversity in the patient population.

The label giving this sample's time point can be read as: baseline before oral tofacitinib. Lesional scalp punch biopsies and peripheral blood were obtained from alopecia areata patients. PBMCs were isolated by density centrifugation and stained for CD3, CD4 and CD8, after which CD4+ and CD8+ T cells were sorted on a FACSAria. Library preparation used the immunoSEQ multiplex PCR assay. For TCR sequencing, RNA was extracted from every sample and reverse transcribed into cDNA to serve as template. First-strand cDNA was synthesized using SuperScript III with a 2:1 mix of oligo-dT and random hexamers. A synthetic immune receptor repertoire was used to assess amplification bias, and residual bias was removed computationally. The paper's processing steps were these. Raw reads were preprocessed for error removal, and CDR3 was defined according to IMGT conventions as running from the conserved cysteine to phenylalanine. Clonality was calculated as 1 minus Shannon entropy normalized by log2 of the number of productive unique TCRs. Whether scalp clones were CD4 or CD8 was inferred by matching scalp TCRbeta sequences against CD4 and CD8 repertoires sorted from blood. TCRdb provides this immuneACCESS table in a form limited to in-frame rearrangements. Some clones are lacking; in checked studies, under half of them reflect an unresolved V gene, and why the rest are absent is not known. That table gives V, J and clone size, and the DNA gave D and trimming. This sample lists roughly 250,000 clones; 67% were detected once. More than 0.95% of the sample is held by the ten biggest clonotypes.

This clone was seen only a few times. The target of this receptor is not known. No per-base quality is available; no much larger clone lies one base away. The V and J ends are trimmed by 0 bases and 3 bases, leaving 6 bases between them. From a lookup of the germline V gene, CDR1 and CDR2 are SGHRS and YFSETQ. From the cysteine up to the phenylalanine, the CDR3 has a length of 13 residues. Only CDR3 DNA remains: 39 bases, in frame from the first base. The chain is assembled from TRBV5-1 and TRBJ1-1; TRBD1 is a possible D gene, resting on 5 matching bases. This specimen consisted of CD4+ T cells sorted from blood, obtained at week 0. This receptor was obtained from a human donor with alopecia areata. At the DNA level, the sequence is TGCGCCAGCAGCTTGGTGGGGGACACTGAAGCTTTCTTT. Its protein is CASSLVGDTEAFF. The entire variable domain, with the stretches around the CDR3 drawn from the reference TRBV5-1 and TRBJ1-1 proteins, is KAGVTQTPRYLIKTRGQQVTLSCSPISGHRSVSWYQQTPGQGLQFLFEYFSETQRNKGNFPGRFSGRQFSNSRSEMNVSTLELGDSALYLCASSLVGDTEAFFGQGTRLTVV.